These 8 T cell receptor beta chains share one sample of origin, sequenced in a study of shared clonotypes between healthy human individuals (TCRdb year 2020). Library preparation was by the immunoSEQ multiplex PCR assay. Held by TCRdb, this immuneACCESS table contains in-frame sequences only and omits some clones. Under half of the omission traces to an unresolved V gene where checked; the cause of the rest is unknown. For this sample the table gives 980,000 or so clones, of which about 80% were detected only once. Approximately 1.5% of the sample belongs to the ten largest clones. The sample consisted of memory CD4+ T cells sorted from blood. In the paper's terms, the cell subset or site label means: CD45RA-negative fraction. The source of these receptors is a man younger than 35 in good health.

Regarding this clone: In the same sample, other DNA sequences code for this CDR3. This sequence joins TRBV4-3 and TRBJ2-5; 16 nucleotides agree with TRBD2. The germline CDR1 and CDR2 sequences are LGHNA and YSLEER. This CDR3 spans 16 amino acids. The V and J ends lost 3 bases and 5 bases, in that order; junction bases with no gene match: 3. CDR3 residues: CASSQGLAGGGETQYF. DNA of the CDR3: TGCGCCAGCAGCCAGGGACTAGCGGGAGGGGGGGAGACCCAGTACTTC.

V usage is TRBV5-1 and J usage is TRBJ2-5; 10 nucleotides match TRBD2. In germline, CDR1 is SGHRS, CDR2 YFSETQ. J lost 5 bases, V lost 2 bases, and 9 bases had no gene match. The CDR3 runs to 16 residues. This chain's CDR3 is CASSFRSGGAGETQYF. CDR3 DNA: TGCGCCAGCAGCTTCCGAAGCGGGGGGGCCGGGGAGACCCAGTACTTC.

The rearrangement uses TRBV2 and TRBJ2-3, with 9 nucleotides matching TRBD1. The CDR3 extends over 14 amino acids. Losses at the gene ends were 9 bases for V and 7 bases for J; bases not matched to a gene: 11. Germline CDR1 is SNHLY and CDR2 is FYNNEI. In DNA, the CDR3 is TGTGCCAGGTCTTATGACAGGGGGACATATACGCAGTATTTT. Translated, it gives CARSYDRGTYTQYF.

CDR3 region: CASSELVAVSYEQYF. The CDR3 DNA is TGTGCCAGCAGCGAGTTGGTAGCGGTATCCTACGAGCAGTACTTC. The chain joins TRBV2 to TRBJ2-7; D is perhaps TRBD2 (6 bases). In germline, CDR1 is SNHLY, CDR2 FYNNEI. The CDR3 is 15 residues long. The V end lost 6 bases, the J end lost 1 base, and 16 bases lay between the germline ends.

V usage is TRBV11-2 and J usage is TRBJ2-1; 8 bases match TRBD2. V trimming: 8 bases; J trimming: 6 bases; junction bases outside the gene matches: 9. The CDR3 totals 14 residues. CDR1 is SGHAT, CDR2 FQNNGV, per germline. The CDR3: CASAGTSHLNEQFF. CDR3 DNA: TGTGCCAGCGCCGGGACTAGTCACCTCAATGAGCAGTTCTTC.

The chain carries TRBV7-2 and TRBJ2-1; 8 nucleotides line up with TRBD2. The CDR3 loop spans 15 amino acids. Germline V gives CDR1 SGHTA, CDR2 FQGNSA. J lost 8 bases, V lost 1 base, and 7 bases had no gene match. In DNA, the CDR3 is TGTGCCAGCAGCTTAGATGGACTAGCATACGATGAGCAGTTCTTC. This sequence encodes CASSLDGLAYDEQFF. Looking up the rest from reference TRBV7-2 and TRBJ2-1 gives the full variable domain: GAGVSQSPSNKVTEKGKDVELRCDPISGHTALYWYRQSLGQGLEFLIYFQGNSAPDKSGLPSDRFSAERTGGSVSTLTIQRTQQEDSAVYLCASSLDGLAYDEQFFGPGTRLTVL.

This clone was detected a few times. The chain couples TRBV29-1 to TRBJ2-5, with TRBD2 as a possible D gene (6 bases). This CDR3 has 15 amino acids. Germline CDR1 SQVTM, CDR2 ANQGSEA. The V gene lost 5 bases and the J gene lost 4 bases, with 20 bases spanning the gap. CDR3 DNA: TGCAGCGTTATGTCGGGAGCTCTCCAAAGAGAGACCCAGTACTTC. It translates to CSVMSGALQRETQYF. Combining the CDR3 with reference TRBV29-1 and TRBJ2-5 gives the whole variable domain SAVISQKPSRDICQRGTSLTIQCQVDSQVTMMFWYRQQPGQSLTLIATANQGSEATYESGFVIDKFPISRPNLTFSTLTVSNMSPEDSSIYLCSVMSGALQRETQYFGPGTRLLVL.

This sequence joins TRBV5-4 and TRBJ2-2, with D uncertain. Trimming took 4 bases from V and 4 from J, leaving 17 bases between them. CDR3 length equals 16 residues. Germline V gene sequence: CDR1 SGHNT, CDR2 YYREEE (reference sequence). The CDR3 loop is CASSIWVAWGTGELFF. In DNA form, the CDR3 reads TGTGCCAGCAGCATTTGGGTGGCCTGGGGCACCGGGGAGCTGTTTTTT.